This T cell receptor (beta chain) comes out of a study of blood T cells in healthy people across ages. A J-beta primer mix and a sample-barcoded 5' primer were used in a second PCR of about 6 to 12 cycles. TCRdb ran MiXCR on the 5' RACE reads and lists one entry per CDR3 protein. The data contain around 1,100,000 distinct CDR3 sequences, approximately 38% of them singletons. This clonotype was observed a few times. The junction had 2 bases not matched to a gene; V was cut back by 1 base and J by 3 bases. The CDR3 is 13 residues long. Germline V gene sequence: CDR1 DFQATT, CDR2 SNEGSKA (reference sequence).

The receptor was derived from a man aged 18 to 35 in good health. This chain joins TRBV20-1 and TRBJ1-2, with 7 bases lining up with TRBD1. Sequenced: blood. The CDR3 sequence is CSARVTGDYGYTF. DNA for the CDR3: TGCAGTGCTAGAGTTACAGGGGACTATGGCTACACCTTC.